Below, one T cell receptor (beta chain) is given with its context. Its antigen is as yet unknown. The CDR3 sequence is 14 residues long. V lost 4 bases to trimming and J lost 10 bases; unmatched junction nucleotides: 10. The germline gives CDR1 SGHRS, CDR2 YFSETQ. The repertoire was sequenced with immunoSEQ multiplex PCR; TCRdb's copy has only in-frame clones and lacks some. Among about 270,000 clones, 90% to 95% were seen once, and the ten largest hold approximately 0.52%. This specimen belongs to a study of T cell responses to AZD1222 COVID-19 vaccine. Analysis merged second doses at about 4 or about 12 weeks. General observations from the study: Mapped onto spike, vaccine-associated CD4 TCRs spanned it and were dominant at 160-218 and 743-854. Nearly half of spike-specific TCRs reportedly target unmutated variant regions.

The specimen was peripheral blood, collected 28 days after the second AZD1222 dose. The receptor was isolated from an adult who received the AZD1222 COVID-19 vaccine. This chain links TRBV5-1 with TRBJ1-2, with TRBD1 identical over 10 bases. CDR3 coding DNA: TGCGCCAGCAGCCCGAGGACAGGGGGTACTGACTACACCTTC. Translated: CASSPRTGGTDYTF.